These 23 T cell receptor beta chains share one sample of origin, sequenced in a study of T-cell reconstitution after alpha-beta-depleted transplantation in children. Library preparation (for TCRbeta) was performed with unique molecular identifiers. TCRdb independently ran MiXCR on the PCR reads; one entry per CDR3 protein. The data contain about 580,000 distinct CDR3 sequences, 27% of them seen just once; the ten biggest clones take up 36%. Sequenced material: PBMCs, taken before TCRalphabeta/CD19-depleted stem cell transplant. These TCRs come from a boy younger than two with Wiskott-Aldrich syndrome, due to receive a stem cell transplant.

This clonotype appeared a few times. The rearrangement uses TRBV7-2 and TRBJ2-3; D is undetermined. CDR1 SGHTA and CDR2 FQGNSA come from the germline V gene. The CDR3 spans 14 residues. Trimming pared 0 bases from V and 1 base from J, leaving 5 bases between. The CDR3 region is CASSLARRTDTQYF. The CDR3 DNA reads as TGTGCCAGCAGCTTAGCGCGTCGCACAGATACGCAGTATTTT. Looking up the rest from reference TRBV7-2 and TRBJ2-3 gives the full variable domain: GAGVSQSPSNKVTEKGKDVELRCDPISGHTALYWYRQSLGQGLEFLIYFQGNSAPDKSGLPSDRFSAERTGGSVSTLTIQRTQQEDSAVYLCASSLARRTDTQYFGPGTRLTVL.

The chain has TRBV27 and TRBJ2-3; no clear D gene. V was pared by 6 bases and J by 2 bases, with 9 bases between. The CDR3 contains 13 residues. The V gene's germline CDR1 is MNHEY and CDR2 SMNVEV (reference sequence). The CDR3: CASRTATTDTQYF. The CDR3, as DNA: TGTGCCAGCAGGACGGCTACCACAGATACGCAGTATTTT.

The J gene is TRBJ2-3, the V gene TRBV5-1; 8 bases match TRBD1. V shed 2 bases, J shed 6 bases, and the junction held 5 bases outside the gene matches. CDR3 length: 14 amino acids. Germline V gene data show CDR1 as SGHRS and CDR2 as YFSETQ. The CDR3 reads CASSFQGAPDTQYF. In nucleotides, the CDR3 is TGCGCCAGCAGCTTCCAGGGGGCCCCTGATACGCAGTATTTT.

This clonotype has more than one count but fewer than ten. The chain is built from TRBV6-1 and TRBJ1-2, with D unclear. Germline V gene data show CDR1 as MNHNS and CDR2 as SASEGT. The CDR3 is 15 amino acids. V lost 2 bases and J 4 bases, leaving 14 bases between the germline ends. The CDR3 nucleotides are TGTGCCAGCAGTGAAAATTCAGATCTAATCTATGGCTACACCTTC. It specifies CASSENSDLIYGYTF.

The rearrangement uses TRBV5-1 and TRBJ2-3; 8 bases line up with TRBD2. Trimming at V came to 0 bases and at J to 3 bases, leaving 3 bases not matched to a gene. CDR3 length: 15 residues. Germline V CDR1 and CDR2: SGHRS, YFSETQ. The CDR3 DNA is TGCGCCAGCAGCTTGGTCGGGACTAGAACAGATACGCAGTATTTT. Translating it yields CASSLVGTRTDTQYF.

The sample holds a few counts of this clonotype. DNA for the CDR3: TGCAGCGTTGTAGTGGGGCCCTACGAGCAGTACTTC. Its translation: CSVVVGPYEQYF. J is TRBJ2-7 and V is TRBV29-1; maybe TRBD1 (5 bases). CDR1 and CDR2 from the germline V gene are SQVTM and ANQGSEA. This CDR3 is built from 12 residues. The V gene lost 4 bases and the J gene lost 2 bases, with 9 bases spanning the gap.

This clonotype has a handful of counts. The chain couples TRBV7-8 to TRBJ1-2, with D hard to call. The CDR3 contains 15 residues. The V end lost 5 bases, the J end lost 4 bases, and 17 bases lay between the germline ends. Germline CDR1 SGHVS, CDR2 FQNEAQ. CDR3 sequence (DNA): TGTGCCAGCAGCGCAGCCACCGGCGGATTCTATGGCTACACCTTC. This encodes CASSAATGGFYGYTF.

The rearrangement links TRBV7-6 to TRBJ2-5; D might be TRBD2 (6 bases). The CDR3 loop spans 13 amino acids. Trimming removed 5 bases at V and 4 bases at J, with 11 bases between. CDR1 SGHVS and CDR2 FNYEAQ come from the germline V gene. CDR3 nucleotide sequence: TGTGCCAGCAGCCAGGCCGGGAGAGAGACCCAGTACTTC. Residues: CASSQAGRETQYF.

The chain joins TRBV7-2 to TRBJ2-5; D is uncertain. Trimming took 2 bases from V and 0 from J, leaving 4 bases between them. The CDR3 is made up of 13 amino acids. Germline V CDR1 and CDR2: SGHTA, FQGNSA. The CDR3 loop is CASSLTNQETQYF. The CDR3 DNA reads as TGTGCCAGCAGCTTAACTAACCAAGAGACCCAGTACTTC.

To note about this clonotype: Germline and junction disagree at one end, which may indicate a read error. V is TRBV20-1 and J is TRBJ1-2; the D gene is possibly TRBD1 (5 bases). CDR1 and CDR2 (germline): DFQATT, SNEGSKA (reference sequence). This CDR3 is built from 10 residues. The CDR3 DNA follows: TGCAGTGCCAGAGGGGACCAGGGAACCTTC. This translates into CSARGDQGTF.

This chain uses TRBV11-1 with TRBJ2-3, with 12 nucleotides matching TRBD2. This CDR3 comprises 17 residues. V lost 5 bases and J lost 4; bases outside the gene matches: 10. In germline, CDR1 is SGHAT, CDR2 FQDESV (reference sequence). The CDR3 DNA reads TGTGCCAGCAGCAACCGTAGACTAGCGGGAGACTCAGATACGCAGTATTTT. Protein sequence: CASSNRRLAGDSDTQYF.

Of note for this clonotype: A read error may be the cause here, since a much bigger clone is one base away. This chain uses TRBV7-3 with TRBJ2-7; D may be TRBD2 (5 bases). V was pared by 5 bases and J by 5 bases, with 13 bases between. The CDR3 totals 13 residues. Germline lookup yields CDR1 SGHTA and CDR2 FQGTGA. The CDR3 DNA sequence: TGTGCCAGCAGCATACAGAGGGCGAACGAGCAGTACTTC. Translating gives CASSIQRANEQYF.

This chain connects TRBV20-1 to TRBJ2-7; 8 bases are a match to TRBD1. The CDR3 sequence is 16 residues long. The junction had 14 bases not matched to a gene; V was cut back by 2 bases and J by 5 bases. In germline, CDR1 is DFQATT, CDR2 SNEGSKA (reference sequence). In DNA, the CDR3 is TGCAGTGCTAGATATCCGGGGACAGGCCTCAGGGACGAGCAGTACTTC. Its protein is CSARYPGTGLRDEQYF.

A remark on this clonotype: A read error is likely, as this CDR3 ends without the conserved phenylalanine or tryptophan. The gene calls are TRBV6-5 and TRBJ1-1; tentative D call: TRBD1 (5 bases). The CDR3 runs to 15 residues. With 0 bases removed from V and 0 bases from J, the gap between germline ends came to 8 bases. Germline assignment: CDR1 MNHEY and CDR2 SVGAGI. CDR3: CASSYSGGLNTEAFL. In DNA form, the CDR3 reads TGTGCCAGCAGTTACTCGGGGGGACTGAACACTGAAGCTTTCCTT.

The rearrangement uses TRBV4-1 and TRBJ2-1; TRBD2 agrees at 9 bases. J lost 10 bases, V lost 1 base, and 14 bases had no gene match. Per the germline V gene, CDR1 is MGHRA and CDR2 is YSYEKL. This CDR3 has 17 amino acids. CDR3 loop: CASSQVGLAQGRGEQFF. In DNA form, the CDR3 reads TGCGCCAGCAGCCAAGTGGGACTAGCCCAAGGCAGGGGCGAGCAGTTCTTC.

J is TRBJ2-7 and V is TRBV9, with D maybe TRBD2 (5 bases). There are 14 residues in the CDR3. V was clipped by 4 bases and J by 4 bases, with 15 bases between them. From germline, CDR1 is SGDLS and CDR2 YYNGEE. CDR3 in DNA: TGTGCCAGCAGCCCCCGGGAACGGTCATACGAGCAGTACTTC. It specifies CASSPRERSYEQYF.

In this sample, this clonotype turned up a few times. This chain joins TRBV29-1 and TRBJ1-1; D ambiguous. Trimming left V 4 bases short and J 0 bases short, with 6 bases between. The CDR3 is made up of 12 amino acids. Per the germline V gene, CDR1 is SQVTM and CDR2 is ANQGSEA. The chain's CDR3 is CSVVPLNTEAFF. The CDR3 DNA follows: TGCAGCGTTGTCCCCTTGAACACTGAAGCTTTCTTT.

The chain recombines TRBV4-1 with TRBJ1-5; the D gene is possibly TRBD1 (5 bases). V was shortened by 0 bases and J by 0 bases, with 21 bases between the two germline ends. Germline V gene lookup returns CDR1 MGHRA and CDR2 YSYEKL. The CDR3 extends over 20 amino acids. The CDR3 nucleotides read TGCGCCAGCAGCCAAGAAGGGCCCTGGTGGGGCCCTATTAGCAATCAGCCCCAGCATTTT. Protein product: CASSQEGPWWGPISNQPQHF.

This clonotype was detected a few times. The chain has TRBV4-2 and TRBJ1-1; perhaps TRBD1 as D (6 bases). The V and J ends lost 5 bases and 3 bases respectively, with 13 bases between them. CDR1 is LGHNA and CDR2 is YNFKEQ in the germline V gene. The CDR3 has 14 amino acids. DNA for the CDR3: TGTGCCAGCAGCGGCCGAGAGGGGGACACTGAAGCTTTCTTT. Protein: CASSGREGDTEAFF.

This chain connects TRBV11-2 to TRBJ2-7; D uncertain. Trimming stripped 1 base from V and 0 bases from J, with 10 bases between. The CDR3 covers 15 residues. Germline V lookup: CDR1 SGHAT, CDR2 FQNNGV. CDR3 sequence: CASSLGAGYSYEQYF. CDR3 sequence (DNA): TGTGCCAGCAGCTTAGGGGCAGGCTACTCCTACGAGCAGTACTTC.

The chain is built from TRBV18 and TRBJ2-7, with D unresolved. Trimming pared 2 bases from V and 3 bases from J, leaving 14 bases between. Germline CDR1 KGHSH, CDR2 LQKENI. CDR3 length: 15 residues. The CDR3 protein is CASSPLSQAIYEQYF. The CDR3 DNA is TGTGCCAGCTCACCATTATCCCAGGCGATCTACGAGCAGTACTTC. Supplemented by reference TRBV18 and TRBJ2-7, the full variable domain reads NAGVMQNPRHLVRRRGQEARLRCSPMKGHSHVYWYRQLPEEGLKFMVYLQKENIIDESGMPKERFSAEFPKEGPSILRIQQVVRGDSAAYFCASSPLSQAIYEQYFGPGTRLTVT.

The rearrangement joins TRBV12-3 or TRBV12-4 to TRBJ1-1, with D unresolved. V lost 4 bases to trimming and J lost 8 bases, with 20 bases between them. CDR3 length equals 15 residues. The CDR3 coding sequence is TGTGCCAGCAGTTCACCTCATATTCGGCGTGAAGAAGCTTTCTTT. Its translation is CASSSPHIRREEAFF.

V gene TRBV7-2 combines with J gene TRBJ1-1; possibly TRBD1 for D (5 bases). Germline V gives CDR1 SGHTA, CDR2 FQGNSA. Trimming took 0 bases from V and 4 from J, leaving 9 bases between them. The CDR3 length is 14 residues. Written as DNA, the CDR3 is TGTGCCAGCAGCTTAGCGGAGGGGAGCACTGAAGCTTTCTTT. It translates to CASSLAEGSTEAFF.